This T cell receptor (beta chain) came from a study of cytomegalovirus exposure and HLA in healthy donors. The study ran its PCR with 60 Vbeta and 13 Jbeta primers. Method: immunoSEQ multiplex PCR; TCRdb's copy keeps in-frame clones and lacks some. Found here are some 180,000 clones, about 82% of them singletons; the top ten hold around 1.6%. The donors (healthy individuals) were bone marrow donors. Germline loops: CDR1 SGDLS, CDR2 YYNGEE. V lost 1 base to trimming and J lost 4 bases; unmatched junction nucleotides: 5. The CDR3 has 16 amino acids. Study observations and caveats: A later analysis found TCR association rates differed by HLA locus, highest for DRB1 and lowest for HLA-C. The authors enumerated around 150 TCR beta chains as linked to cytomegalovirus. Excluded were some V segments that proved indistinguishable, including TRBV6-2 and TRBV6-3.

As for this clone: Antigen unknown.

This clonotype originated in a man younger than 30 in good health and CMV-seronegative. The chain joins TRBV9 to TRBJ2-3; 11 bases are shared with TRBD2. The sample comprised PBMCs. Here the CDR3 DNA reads TGTGCCAGCAGCGTATCGGTGACTAGCGGGGCAGATACGCAGTATTTT. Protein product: CASSVSVTSGADTQYF.